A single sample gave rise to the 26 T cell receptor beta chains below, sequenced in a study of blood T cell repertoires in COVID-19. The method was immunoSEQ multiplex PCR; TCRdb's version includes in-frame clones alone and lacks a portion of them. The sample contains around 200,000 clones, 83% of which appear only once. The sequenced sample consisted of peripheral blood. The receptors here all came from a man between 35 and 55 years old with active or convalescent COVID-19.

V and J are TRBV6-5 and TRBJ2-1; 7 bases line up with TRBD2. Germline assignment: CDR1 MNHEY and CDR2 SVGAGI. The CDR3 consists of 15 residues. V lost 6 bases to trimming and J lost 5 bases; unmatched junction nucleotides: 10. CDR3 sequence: CASSLPGGIHNEQFF. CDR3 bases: TGTGCCAGCAGCCTACCGGGGGGAATCCACAATGAGCAGTTCTTC.

Here the CDR3 DNA reads TGTGCCAGCAGCGTTACGGGAGTAGAGACCCAGTACTTC. It encodes CASSVTGVETQYF. V is TRBV9 and J is TRBJ2-5, with D possibly being TRBD2 (6 bases). Germline CDR1 is SGDLS and CDR2 is YYNGEE. This CDR3 has 13 residues. The V end was cut by 2 bases, the J end by 4 bases, with 9 bases between.

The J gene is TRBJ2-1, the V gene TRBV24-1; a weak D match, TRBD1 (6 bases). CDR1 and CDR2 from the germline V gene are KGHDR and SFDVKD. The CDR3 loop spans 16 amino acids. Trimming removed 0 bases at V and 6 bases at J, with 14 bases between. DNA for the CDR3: TGTGCCACCAGTGATTTGCTGGCAGGGGATGTCAATGAGCAGTTCTTC. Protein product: CATSDLLAGDVNEQFF.

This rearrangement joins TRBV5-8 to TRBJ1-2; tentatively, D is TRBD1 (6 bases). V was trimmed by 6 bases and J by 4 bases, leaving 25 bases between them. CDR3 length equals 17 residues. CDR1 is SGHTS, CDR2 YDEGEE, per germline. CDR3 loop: CASTPRTGSIGPYGYTF. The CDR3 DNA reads TGTGCCAGCACCCCACGAACAGGGAGTATAGGACCCTATGGCTACACCTTC. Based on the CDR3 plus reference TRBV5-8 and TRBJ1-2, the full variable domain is EAGVTQSPTHLIKTRGQQATLRCSPISGHTSVYWYQQALGLGLQFLLWYDEGEERNRGNFPPRFSGRQFPNYSSELNVNALELEDSALYLCASTPRTGSIGPYGYTFGSGTRLTVV.

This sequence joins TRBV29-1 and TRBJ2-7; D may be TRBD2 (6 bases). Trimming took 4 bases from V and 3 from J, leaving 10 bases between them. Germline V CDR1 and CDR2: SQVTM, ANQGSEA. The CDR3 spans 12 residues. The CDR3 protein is CSVGREHYEQYF. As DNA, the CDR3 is TGCAGCGTTGGACGGGAGCACTACGAGCAGTACTTC.

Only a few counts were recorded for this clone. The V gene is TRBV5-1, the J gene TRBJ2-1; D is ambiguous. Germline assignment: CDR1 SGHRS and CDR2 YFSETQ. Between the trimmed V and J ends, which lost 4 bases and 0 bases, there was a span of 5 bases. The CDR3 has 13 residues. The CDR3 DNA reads TGCGCCAGCAGCACGAGCTCCTACAATGAGCAGTTCTTC. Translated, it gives CASSTSSYNEQFF.

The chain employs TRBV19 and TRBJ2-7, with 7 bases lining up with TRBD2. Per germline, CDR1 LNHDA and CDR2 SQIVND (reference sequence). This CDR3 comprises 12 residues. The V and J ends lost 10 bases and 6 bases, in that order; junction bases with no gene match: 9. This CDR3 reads CATGGGGPEQYF. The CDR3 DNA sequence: TGTGCCACCGGTGGGGGGGGTCCCGAGCAGTACTTC.

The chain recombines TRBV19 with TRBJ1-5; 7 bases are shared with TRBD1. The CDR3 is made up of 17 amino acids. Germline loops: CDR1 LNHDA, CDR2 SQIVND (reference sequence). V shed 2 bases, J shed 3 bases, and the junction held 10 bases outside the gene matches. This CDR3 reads CASSIWGVRGLNQPQHF. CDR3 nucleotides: TGTGCCAGTAGTATATGGGGGGTAAGGGGGCTCAATCAGCCCCAGCATTTT.

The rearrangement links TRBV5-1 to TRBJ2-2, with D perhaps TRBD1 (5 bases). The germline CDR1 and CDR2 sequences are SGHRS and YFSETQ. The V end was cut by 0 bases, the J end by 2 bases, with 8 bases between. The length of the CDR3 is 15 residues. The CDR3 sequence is CASSLDRRNTGELFF. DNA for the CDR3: TGCGCCAGCAGCTTGGACAGGAGAAACACCGGGGAGCTGTTTTTT.

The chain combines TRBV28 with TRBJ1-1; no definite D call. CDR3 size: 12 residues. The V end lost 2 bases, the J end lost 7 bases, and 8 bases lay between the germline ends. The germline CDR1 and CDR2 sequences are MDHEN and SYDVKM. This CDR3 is CASSLESLEAFF. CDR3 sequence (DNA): TGTGCCAGCAGTTTAGAGAGCCTTGAAGCTTTCTTT.

The CDR3, as DNA: TGTGCCAGCAGCGGACTAGCAGATACGCAGTATTTT. Its protein is CASSGLADTQYF. The chain has TRBV12-3 or TRBV12-4 and TRBJ2-3, with TRBD2 identical over 7 bases. J lost 4 bases, V lost 6 bases, and 1 base had no gene match. The CDR3 spans 12 residues.

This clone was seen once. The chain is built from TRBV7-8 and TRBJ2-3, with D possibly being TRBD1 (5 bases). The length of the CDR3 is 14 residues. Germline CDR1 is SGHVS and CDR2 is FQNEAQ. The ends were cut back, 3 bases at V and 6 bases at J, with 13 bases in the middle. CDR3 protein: CASSFPQAADTQYF. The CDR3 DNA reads TGTGCCAGCAGCTTCCCACAGGCAGCCGATACGCAGTATTTT.

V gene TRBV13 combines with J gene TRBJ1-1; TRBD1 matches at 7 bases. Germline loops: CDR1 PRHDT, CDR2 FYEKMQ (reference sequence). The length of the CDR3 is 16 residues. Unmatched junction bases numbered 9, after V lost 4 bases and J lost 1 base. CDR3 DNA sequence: TGTGCCAGCAGCTCCTACCCTGGGACAGCGAACACTGAAGCTTTCTTT. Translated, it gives CASSSYPGTANTEAFF.

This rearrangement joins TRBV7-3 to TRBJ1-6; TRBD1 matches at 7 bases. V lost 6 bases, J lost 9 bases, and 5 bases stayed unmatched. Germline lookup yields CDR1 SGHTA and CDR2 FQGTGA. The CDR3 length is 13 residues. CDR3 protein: CASSTDRVSPLHF. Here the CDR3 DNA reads TGTGCCAGCAGTACTGACAGGGTTTCACCCCTCCACTTT.

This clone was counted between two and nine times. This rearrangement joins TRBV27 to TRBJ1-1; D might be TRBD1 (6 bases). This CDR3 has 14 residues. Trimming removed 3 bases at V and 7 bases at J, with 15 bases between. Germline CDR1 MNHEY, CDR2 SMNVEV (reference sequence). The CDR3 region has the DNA TGTGCCAGCAGTTTTTCCAGGGGCGAGGGTGAAGCTTTCTTT. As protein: CASSFSRGEGEAFF.

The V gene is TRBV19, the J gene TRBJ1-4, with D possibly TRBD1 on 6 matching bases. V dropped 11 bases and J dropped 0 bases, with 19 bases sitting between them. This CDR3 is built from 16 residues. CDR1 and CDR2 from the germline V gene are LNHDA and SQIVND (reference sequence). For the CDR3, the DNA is TGTGCCGGTACCTTACGGGACACCGCAACTAATGAAAAACTGTTTTTT. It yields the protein CAGTLRDTATNEKLFF.

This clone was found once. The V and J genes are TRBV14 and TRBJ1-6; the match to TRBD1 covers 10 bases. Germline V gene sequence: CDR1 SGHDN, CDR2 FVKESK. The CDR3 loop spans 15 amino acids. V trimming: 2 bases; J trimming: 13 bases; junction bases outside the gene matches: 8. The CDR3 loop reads CASSQMTGGARPLHF. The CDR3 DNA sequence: TGTGCCAGCAGCCAAATGACAGGGGGCGCGAGGCCCCTCCACTTT.

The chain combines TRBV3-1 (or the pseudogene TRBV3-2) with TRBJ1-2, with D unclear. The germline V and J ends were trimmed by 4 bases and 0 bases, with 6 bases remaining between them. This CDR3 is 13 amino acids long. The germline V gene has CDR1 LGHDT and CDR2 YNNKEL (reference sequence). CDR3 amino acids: CASSRASNYGYTF. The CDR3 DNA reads TGTGCCAGCAGCCGGGCCTCTAACTATGGCTACACCTTC.

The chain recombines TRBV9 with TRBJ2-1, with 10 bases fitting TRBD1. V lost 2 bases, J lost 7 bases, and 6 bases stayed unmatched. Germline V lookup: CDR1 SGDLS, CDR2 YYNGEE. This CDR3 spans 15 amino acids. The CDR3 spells CASSVRDRGWNEQFF. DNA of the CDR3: TGTGCCAGCAGCGTCCGGGACAGGGGTTGGAATGAGCAGTTCTTC.

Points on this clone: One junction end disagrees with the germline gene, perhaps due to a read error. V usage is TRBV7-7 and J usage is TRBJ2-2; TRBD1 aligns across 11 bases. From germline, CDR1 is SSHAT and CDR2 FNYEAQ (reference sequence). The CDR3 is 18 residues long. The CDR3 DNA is TGTGCTAGCAGCTTAGAGGACAGGGGGCCGGAGACGTCCGGGGAGCTGTTTTTT. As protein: CASSLEDRGPETSGELFF.

The CDR3 coding sequence is TGTGCCAGCAGTTACCAGGGGTTTACAACAGATACGCAGTATTTT. Its protein is CASSYQGFTTDTQYF. The chain employs TRBV6-5 and TRBJ2-3; D possibly corresponds to TRBD1 (6 bases). The germline V gene has CDR1 MNHEY and CDR2 SVGAGI. The germline V and J ends were trimmed by 2 bases and 3 bases, with 12 bases remaining between them. CDR3 length: 15 residues.

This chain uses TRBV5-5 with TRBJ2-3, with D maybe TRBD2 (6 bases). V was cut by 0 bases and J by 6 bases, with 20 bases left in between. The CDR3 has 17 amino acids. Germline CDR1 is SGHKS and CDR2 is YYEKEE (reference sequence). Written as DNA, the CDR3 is TGTGCCAGCAGCTTGGGGAGGATTGGAGGGAGACCTGATACGCAGTATTTT. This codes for CASSLGRIGGRPDTQYF.

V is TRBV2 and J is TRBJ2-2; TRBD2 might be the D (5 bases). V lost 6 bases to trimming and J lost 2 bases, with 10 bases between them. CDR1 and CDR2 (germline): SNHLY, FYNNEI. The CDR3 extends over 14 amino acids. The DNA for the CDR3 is TGTGCCAGCAGAGTGGAGGTAAACACCGGGGAGCTGTTTTTT. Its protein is CASRVEVNTGELFF.

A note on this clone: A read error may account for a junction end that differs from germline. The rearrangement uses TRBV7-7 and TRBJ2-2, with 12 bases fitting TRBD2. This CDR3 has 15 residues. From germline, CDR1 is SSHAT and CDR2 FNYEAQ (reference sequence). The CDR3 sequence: CASSPTSGGGGELFF. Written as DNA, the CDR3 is TGTGCTAGCAGCCCGACTAGCGGGGGCGGCGGGGAGCTGTTTTTT. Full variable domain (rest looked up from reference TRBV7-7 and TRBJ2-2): GAGVSQSPRYKVTKRGQDVTLRCDPISSHATLYWYQQALGQGPEFLTYFNYEAQPDKSGLPSDRFSAERPEGSISTLTIQRTEQRDSAMYRCASSPTSGGGGELFFGEGSRLTVL.

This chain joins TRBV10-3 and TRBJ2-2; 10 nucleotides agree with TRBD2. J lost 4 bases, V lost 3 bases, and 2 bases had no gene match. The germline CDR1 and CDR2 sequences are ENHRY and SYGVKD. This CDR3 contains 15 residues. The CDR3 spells CAISDTSGITGELFF. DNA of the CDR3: TGTGCCATCAGTGACACTAGCGGGATCACCGGGGAGCTGTTTTTT.

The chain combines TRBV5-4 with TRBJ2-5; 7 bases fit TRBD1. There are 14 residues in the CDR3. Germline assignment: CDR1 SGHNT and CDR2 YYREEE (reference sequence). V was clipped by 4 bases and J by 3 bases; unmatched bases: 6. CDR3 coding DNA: TGTGCCAGCAGCGGGCGACAGGGTGAAGAGACCCAGTACTTC. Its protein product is CASSGRQGEETQYF.